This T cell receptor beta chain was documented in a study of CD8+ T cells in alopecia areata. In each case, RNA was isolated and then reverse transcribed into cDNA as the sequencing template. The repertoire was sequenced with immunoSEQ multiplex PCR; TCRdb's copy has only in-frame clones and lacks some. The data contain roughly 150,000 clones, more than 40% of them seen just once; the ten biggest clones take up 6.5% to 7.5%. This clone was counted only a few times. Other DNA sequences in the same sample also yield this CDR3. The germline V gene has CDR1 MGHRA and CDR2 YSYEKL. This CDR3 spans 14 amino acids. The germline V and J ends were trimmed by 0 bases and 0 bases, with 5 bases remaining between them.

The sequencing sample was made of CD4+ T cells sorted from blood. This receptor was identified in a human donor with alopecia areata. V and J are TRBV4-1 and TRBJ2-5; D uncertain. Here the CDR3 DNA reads TGCGCCAGCAGCCAAGAACCGTACCAAGAGACCCAGTACTTC. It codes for CASSQEPYQETQYF.